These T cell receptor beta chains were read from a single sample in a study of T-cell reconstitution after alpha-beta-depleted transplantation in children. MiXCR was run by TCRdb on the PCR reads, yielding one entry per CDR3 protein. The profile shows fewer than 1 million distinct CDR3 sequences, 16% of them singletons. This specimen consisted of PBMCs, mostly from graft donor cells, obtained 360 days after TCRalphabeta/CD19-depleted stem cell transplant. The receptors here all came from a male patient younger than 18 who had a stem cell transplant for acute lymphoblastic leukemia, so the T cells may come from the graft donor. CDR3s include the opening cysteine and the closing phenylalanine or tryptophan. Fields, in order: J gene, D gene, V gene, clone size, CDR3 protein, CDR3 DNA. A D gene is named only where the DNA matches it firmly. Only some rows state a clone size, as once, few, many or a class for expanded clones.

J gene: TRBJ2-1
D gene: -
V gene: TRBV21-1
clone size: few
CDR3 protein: CASSKVVGGLYNEQFF
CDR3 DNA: TGTGCCAGCAGCAAAGTTGTCGGCGGGCTCTACAATGAGCAGTTCTTC

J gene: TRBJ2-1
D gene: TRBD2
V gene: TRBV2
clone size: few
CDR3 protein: CASMEGRGVYNEQFF
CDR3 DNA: TGTGCCAGCATGGAGGGACGGGGGGTTTACAATGAGCAGTTCTTC

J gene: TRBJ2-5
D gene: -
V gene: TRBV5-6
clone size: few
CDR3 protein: CASSLEIEGDQETQYF
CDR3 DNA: TGTGCCAGCAGCTTAGAGATCGAAGGTGACCAAGAGACCCAGTACTTC

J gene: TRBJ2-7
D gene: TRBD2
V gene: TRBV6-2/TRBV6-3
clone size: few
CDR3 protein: CASIDSGSINEQYF
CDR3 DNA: TGTGCCAGCATCGATAGCGGGAGCATCAACGAGCAGTACTTC

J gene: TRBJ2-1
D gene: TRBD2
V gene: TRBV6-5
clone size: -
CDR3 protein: CASSYGLAGSSYNEQFF
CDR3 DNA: TGTGCCAGCAGTTACGGACTAGCGGGAAGCTCCTACAATGAGCAGTTCTTC

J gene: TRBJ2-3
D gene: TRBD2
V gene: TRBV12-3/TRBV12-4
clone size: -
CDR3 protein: CASSLRLALSTDTQYF
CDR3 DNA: TGTGCCAGCAGTTTAAGACTAGCGCTAAGCACAGATACGCAGTATTTT

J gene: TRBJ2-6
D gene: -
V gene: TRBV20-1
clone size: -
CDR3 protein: CSALLPNSGANVLTF
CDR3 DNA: TGCAGTGCTTTACTACCGAACTCTGGGGCCAACGTCCTGACTTTC

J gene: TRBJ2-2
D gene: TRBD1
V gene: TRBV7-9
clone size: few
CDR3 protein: CASSNRGTGELFF
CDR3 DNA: TGTGCCAGCAGTAACAGGGGTACCGGGGAGCTGTTTTTT

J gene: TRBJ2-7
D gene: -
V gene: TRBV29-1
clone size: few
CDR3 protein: CSVVAGATYEQYF
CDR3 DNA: TGCAGCGTTGTGGCAGGGGCGACTTACGAGCAGTACTTC

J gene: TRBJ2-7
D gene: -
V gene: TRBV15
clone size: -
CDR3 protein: CATSPDTHSYEQYF
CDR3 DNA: TGTGCCACCAGCCCGGACACTCACTCCTACGAGCAGTACTTC

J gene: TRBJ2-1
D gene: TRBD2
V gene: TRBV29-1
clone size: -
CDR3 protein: CSDKLAGALNDEQFF
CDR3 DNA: TGCAGCGATAAACTAGCGGGAGCCCTTAATGATGAGCAGTTCTTC

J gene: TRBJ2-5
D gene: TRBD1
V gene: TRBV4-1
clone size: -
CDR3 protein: CASSPTRQGKTQYF
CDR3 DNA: TGCGCCAGCAGCCCGACCCGACAGGGCAAGACCCAGTACTTC

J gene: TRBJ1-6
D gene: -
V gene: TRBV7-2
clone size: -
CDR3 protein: CATRVGHLDSPLHF
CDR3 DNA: TGTGCCACCAGAGTGGGGCACCTGGATTCACCCCTCCACTTT

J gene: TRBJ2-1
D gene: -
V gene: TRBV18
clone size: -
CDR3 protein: CASSFGTDYNEQFF
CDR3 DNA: TGTGCCAGCTCATTTGGGACGGACTACAATGAGCAGTTCTTC

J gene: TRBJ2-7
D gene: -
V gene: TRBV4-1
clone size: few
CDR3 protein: CASSQGGLGTVPYEQYF
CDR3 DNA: TGCGCCAGCAGCCAGGGAGGGTTAGGGACAGTTCCTTACGAGCAGTACTTC

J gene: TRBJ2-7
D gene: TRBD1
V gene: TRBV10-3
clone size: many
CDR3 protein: CAISFTGGFSYEQYF
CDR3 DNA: TGTGCCATCAGTTTTACAGGGGGTTTTTCCTACGAGCAGTACTTC

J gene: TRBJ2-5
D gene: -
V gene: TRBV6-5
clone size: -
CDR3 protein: CASSYVGALRETQYF
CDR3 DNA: TGTGCCAGCAGTTACGTCGGGGCCCTCCGGGAGACCCAGTACTTC

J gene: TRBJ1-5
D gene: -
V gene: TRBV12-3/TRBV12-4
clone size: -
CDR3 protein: CASSSTGDQPQHF
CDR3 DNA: TGTGCCAGCAGTTCCACTGGGGATCAGCCCCAGCATTTT

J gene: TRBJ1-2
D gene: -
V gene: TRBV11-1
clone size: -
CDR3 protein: CASSPRDRYYYGYTF
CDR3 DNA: TGTGCCAGCAGCCCCAGGGACCGTTACTACTATGGCTACACCTTC

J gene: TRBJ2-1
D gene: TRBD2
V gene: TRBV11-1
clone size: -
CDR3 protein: CASTINNHLAVNYNEQFF
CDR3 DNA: TGTGCCAGCACCATTAATAACCATCTAGCGGTGAACTACAATGAGCAGTTCTTC

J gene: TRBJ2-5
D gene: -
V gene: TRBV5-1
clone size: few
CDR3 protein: CASSRRSWEETQYF
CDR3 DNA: TGCGCCAGCAGCAGGAGGAGCTGGGAAGAGACCCAGTACTTC

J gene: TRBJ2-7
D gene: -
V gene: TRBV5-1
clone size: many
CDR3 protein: CASSLQGPSYEQYF
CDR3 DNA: TGCGCCAGCAGCTTACAAGGACCCAGCTACGAGCAGTACTTC

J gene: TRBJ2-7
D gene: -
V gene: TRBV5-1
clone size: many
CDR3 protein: CASSSDSFYEQYF
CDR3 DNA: TGCGCCAGCAGCTCAGACAGCTTCTACGAGCAGTACTTC

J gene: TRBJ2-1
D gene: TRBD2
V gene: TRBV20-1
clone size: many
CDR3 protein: CSARLAGDDEQFF
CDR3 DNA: TGCAGTGCGAGACTAGCGGGAGACGATGAGCAGTTCTTC

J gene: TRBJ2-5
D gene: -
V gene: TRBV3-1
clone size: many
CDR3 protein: CASSQEGLASGTQYF
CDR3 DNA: TGTGCCAGCAGCCAAGAAGGGCTAGCGTCTGGGACCCAGTACTTC

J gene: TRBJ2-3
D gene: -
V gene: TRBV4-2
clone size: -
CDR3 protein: CASSHFTPPALDTQYF
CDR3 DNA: TGTGCCAGCAGCCACTTTACACCCCCGGCCTTGGATACGCAGTATTTT

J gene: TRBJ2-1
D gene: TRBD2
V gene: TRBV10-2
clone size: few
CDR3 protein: CASLGLAGGPLDEQFF
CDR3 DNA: TGCGCCAGCTTGGGACTAGCGGGAGGGCCACTGGATGAGCAGTTCTTC

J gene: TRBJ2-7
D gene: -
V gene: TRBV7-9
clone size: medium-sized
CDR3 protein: CASSLEFSAVPYEQYF
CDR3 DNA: TGTGCCAGCAGCTTAGAGTTCTCGGCGGTTCCCTACGAGCAGTACTTC

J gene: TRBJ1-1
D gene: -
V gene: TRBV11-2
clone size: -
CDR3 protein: CASRALNTEAFF
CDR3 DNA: TGTGCCAGCAGGGCGTTGAACACTGAAGCTTTCTTT

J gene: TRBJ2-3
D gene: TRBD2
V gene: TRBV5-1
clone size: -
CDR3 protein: CASSLKRPGTSGRLTDTQYF
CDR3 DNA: TGCGCCAGCAGCTTGAAGCGGCCCGGGACTAGCGGGAGGTTGACAGATACGCAGTATTTT

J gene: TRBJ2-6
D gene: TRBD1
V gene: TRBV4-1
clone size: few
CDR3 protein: CASSAFPGQGNSGANVLTF
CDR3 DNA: TGCGCCAGCAGTGCTTTTCCGGGACAGGGGAACTCTGGGGCCAACGTCCTGACTTTC

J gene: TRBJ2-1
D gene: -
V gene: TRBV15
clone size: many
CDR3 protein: CATTGYNYNEQFF
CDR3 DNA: TGTGCCACCACAGGGTACAACTACAATGAGCAGTTCTTC

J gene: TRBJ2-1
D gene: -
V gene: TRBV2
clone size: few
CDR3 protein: CASKGLASYNEQFF
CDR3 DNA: TGTGCCAGCAAAGGCCTAGCGTCTTACAATGAGCAGTTCTTC

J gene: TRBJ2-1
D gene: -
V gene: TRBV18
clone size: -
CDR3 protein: CASSPPSGLRYNEQFF
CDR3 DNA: TGTGCCAGCTCACCACCGAGTGGACTACGCTACAATGAGCAGTTCTTC

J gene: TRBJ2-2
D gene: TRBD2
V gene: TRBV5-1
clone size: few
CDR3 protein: CASSSRLAGTNTGELFF
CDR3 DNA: TGCGCCAGCAGCTCGCGGCTAGCGGGAACGAACACCGGGGAGCTGTTTTTT

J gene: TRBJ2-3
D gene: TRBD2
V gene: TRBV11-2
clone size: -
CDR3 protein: CASSLSGSGGDTQYF
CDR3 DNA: TGTGCCAGCAGCTTAAGCGGGAGTGGTGGAGATACGCAGTATTTT

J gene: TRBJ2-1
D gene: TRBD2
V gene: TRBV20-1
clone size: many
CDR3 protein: CSEQSGTRYNEQFF
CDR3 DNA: TGCAGTGAGCAGAGCGGGACTCGATACAATGAGCAGTTCTTC

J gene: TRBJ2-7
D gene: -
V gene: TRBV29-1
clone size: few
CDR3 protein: CSVRLVLERGFDEQYF
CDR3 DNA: TGCAGCGTTCGTCTCGTCCTAGAGAGGGGCTTCGACGAGCAGTACTTC

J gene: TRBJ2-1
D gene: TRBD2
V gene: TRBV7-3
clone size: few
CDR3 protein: CASSLILAGVDNEQFF
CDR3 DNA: TGTGCCAGCAGCCTAATACTAGCGGGAGTCGACAATGAGCAGTTCTTC

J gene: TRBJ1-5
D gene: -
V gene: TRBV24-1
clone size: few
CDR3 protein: CATSDPGTGNQPQHF
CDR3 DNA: TGTGCCACCAGTGACCCCGGGACGGGAAATCAGCCCCAGCATTTT

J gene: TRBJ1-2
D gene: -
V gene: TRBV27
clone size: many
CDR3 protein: CASSSFGGRSGYTF
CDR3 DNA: TGTGCCAGCAGCAGTTTTGGGGGAAGGTCTGGCTACACCTTC

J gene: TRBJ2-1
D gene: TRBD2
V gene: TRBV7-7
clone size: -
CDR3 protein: CASSPLGAGGPSEQFF
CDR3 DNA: TGTGCCAGCAGCCCCCTAGGAGCGGGAGGGCCAAGTGAGCAGTTCTTC

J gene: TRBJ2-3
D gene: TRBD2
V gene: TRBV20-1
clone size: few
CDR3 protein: CSARRWRAGGLGTDTQYF
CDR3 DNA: TGCAGTGCTAGAAGGTGGAGAGCGGGGGGTCTGGGCACAGATACGCAGTATTTT

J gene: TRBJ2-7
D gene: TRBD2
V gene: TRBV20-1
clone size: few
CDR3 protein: CSAAGTSGRVGEQYF
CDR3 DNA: TGCAGTGCTGCCGGGACTAGCGGGAGGGTCGGCGAGCAGTACTTC

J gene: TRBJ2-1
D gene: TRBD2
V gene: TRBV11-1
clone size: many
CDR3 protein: CASSLAPGEGYNEQFF
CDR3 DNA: TGTGCCAGCAGCTTAGCGCCGGGGGAGGGCTACAATGAGCAGTTCTTC

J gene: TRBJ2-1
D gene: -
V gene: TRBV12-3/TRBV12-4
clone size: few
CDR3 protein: CASSLSSEVSNEQFF
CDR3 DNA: TGTGCCAGCAGTTTGTCTAGCGAAGTGAGCAATGAGCAGTTCTTC

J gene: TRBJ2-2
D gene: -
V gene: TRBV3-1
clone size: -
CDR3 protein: CASSQESSQTGELFF
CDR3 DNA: TGTGCCAGCAGCCAAGAGAGTTCCCAAACCGGGGAGCTGTTTTTT

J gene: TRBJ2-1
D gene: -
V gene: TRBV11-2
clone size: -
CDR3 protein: CASSPTIGGYNEQFF
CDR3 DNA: TGTGCCAGCAGCCCAACTATCGGGGGCTACAATGAGCAGTTCTTC

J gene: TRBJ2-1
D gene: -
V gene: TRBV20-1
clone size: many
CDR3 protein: CSARDPRAGHEQFF
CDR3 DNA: TGCAGTGCTAGAGATCCCCGGGCGGGCCATGAGCAGTTCTTC

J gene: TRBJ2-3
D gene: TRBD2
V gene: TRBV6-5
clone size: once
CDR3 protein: CASSYLAGPTDTQYF
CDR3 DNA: TGTGCCAGCAGTTATCTAGCGGGCCCCACAGATACGCAGTATTTT

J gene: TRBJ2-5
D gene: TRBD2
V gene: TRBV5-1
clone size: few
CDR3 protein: CASSYLSLREDPQETQYF
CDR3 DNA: TGCGCCAGCAGCTATTTATCTCTGCGGGAGGACCCCCAAGAGACCCAGTACTTC

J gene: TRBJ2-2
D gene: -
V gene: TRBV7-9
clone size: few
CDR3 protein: CASKTRNTGELFF
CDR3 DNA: TGTGCCAGCAAAACAAGGAACACCGGGGAGCTGTTTTTT

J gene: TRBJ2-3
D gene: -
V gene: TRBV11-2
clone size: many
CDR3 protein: CASSLGLPDTQYF
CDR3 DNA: TGTGCCAGCAGCCTTGGCCTCCCGGATACGCAGTATTTT

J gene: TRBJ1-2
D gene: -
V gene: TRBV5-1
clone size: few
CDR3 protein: CASSLGHRESLYGYTF
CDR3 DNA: TGCGCCAGCAGCTTGGGACACAGGGAATCACTCTATGGCTACACCTTC